This T cell receptor (beta chain) was sequenced during a study of beta chain features in type 1 diabetes (dated by TCRdb to the late 2010s). General notes on the study: Mean age, gender distribution, total cell number and subset yield were not different between patients and healthy donors. A total of approximately 99,000,000 sorted cells were examined across all samples, and RNA yield correlated strongly with the number of cells per subset. In the study, recently diagnosed type 1 diabetes patients and matched healthy donors were compared on the TCRB repertoires of their sorted circulating CD4+ T cell subsets. Regulatory and stem cell-like memory subsets were isolated from only 8 patients and about eight healthy donors, whereas naive and central memory subsets came from all 28 donors. Broad study findings and their caveats: Because cDNA was sequenced instead of genomic DNA, activated cells with high expression could be over-represented, although the groups did not differ in activation or CD3 levels. PCR might favor shorter templates, but patient and control samples were amplified and corrected together, so any skew would affect both groups equally. Patients with type 1 diabetes made fewer insertions and deleted more nucleotides at VDJ recombination sites, implying thymic rearrangement abnormalities. Because small numbers of individuals were included in the HLA sub-analyses, any influence of HLA type on TCRB rearrangement was left unresolved. Naive, central memory and regulatory TCRB repertoires appeared to be more alike among patients than among healthy donors. A moderate but significant shortening of TCRB CDR3 length was observed in type 1 diabetes patients in all four CD4+ subsets.

The entire amount of isolated RNA was reverse transcribed using the High Capacity cDNA Reverse Transcription Kit, so the sequenced TCRB transcripts were expressed ones. Deep immunoSEQ sequencing was performed on naive, central memory and regulatory T cell samples, with an average of roughly 3.6 million total reads per sample. Sorted cells were lysed in RLT buffer, and RNA was extracted using DNase-treated RNeasy Micro or Mini kits according to cell number. To prevent cross-contamination, each cell subset was processed individually, whereas patient and healthy donor samples were processed jointly. Using the immunoSEQ multiplex PCR, TCRB sequences were amplified from cDNA into 87-bp fragments spanning the CDR3 region. Amplicons were sequenced on the Illumina HiSeq platform. Under the source paper's analysis protocol: PCR bias was corrected computationally using synthetic template baselines, and reads within Hamming distance 2 were collapsed, with unmergeable singletons discarded. Reads were aligned against IMGT so that V, D and J genes, CDR3 length and insertions or deletions at six rearrangement sites could be assigned. Clonotype counts were normalized to sorted cell number within each subset before computing true diversity and Gini coefficients with the tcR R package. The overlap coefficient, calculated on TCRB nucleotide sequences, was used to quantify repertoire sharing. Out-of-frame TCRB sequences from naive cells were analyzed to stand in for the pre-selection repertoire. TCRdb obtained this table from immuneACCESS and retained in-frame rearrangements with V and J assigned. These tables miss some clones; where compared with another copy, unresolved V genes account for less than half of the shortfall, and the remainder is unexplained. V, J and clone size were drawn from that table, and D and trimming were deduced from the DNA. A total of roughly 700,000 clones appear in this sample, 13% of them only once. The top ten constitute approximately 0.022% of the sample.

In the case of this clone: Its antigen is unknown. The record has no base qualities; no much larger clone is one base away.

Each donor gave one peripheral blood draw, averaging roughly 100 mL, which was collected into heparinised tubes. A BD FACSAria II and a panel including CD45RO, CCR7, CD25, CD127, CD95 and CD27 were used to sort naive, central memory, regulatory and stem cell-like memory CD4+ T cells. All sorted populations exceeded 95% purity. PBMCs were isolated immediately by Lymphoprep density gradient centrifugation and stained directly without culture. To minimize batch effects, samples were stained and sorted in pairs, one healthy donor with one patient per experiment. Counted from cysteine to phenylalanine, this CDR3 has 14 amino acids. Of all the DNA, just the CDR3 is kept, 42 bases in frame from base 1. In the germline V gene, CDR1 corresponds to SNHLY and CDR2 to FYNNEI. V and J are truncated by 3 bases and 5 bases respectively, leaving an intervening sequence of 13 bases.

The TCR was taken from a man aged 18 to 29 with type 1 diabetes. The rearrangement combines TRBV2 with TRBJ1-1, with the D gene call left open. The sequenced sample was naive CD4+ T cells from blood. What this sample's cell subset or site label stands for: true naive CD4+ T cells. The CDR3 region: CASSDWVEVTEAFF. The nucleotide sequence is TGTGCCAGCAGTGATTGGGTGGAGGTGACTGAAGCTTTCTTT.